The entry below describes one T cell receptor beta chain. Antigen specificity is unknown. Using immunoSEQ multiplex PCR, the repertoire was profiled, and TCRdb retains in-frame clones only, with some absent. The sample holds some 83,000 clones, 86% seen once. The data belong to a study of OX40 agonist ivuxolimab in advanced cancers. For the study at large: All patients had ivuxolimab intravenously every 2 weeks at 0.01 to 10 mg/kg. Three partial responders included one hepatocellular carcinoma patient and two cutaneous melanoma patients.

Study-level points and caveats: More expanded clones were found, on average, in CD8+ than in CD4+ T cells. Some of the lowest clonal expansion was seen in partial responders at 0.1-3.0 mg/kg.

V was clipped by 2 bases and J by 6 bases, with 4 bases between them. CDR3 length: 12 amino acids. Germline CDR1 is SGHTA and CDR2 is FQGTGA. This material consisted of CD4+ or CD8+ T cells sorted from blood, taken in a trial of the OX40 agonist ivuxolimab. The chain carries TRBV7-3 and TRBJ2-2; D gene uncertain. The receptor was derived from an adult with an advanced solid tumor such as melanoma, head and neck, liver or kidney cancer. The CDR3 DNA reads TGTGCCAGCAGCTTAGGGCCCGGGGAGCTGTTTTTT. It yields the protein CASSLGPGELFF.